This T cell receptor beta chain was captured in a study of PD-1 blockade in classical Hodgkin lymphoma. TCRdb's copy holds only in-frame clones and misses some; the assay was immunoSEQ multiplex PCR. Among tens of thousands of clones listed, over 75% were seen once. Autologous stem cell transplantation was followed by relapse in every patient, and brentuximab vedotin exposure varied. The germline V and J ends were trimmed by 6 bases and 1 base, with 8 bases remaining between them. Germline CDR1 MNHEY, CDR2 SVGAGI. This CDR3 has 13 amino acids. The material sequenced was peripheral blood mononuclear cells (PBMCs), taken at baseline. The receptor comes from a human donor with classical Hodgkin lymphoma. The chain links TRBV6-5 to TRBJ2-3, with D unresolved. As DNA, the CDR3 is TGTGCCAGCAGGCGACTCGGCACAGATACGCAGTATTTT. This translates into CASRRLGTDTQYF.